These T cell receptor beta chains were read from a single sample in a study of blood T cell repertoires in COVID-19. TCRdb's table, derived via immunoSEQ multiplex PCR, lists solely in-frame clones and lacks some. The sample yields around 78,000 clones, 82% seen once. The sequencing sample was made of peripheral blood. All receptors derive from a human donor in a cohort sampled during active COVID-19. Both conserved end residues are part of each CDR3. The D gene is left open where the match is weak. The size of a clone is reported for some rows only, either as once, few or many, or as a class for expanded clones.

CDR3 DNA | CDR3 protein | D gene | clone size | J gene | V gene
TGTGCTAGTGGTTTGGTACTTACAGGCCGGGACAGGACCACAGATACGCAGTATTTT | CASGLVLTGRDRTTDTQYF | TRBD1 | - | TRBJ2-3 | TRBV12-5
TGCAGCGCTACCAGTAGCGGGGGGGAAAACAATGAGCAGTTCTTC | CSATSSGGENNEQFF | TRBD2 | - | TRBJ2-1 | TRBV29-1
TGTGCCAGCAGTGCGCGGACAGGGTCCGGAGATACGCAGTATTTT | CASSARTGSGDTQYF | TRBD1 | - | TRBJ2-3 | TRBV2
TGTGCCAGCAGCTCGGCCACCGGGACTGCCTCAACAACTAATGAAAAACTGTTTTTT | CASSSATGTASTTNEKLFF | - | - | TRBJ1-4 | TRBV5-4
TGTGCCAGCAGCCCAGTGGGGGGGGGCAACACTGAAGCTTTCTTT | CASSPVGGGNTEAFF | - | - | TRBJ1-1 | TRBV9
TGTGCCAGCAGCTTTCGTGACACTGAAGCTTTCTTT | CASSFRDTEAFF | - | - | TRBJ1-1 | TRBV7-2
TGTGCCAGCAGCGTATCCAGGAGGGCCACTGAAGCTTTCTTT | CASSVSRRATEAFF | - | few | TRBJ1-1 | TRBV7-9
TGTGCCATCAGACCAGGTAATGGCGGGGGTAGCTCCTACGAGCAGTACTTC | CAIRPGNGGGSSYEQYF | TRBD2 | - | TRBJ2-7 | TRBV10-3
TGTGCCAGCTCACAAGGAGATGGCTACACCTTC | CASSQGDGYTF | - | - | TRBJ1-2 | TRBV18
TGTGCCACCAGCAGAGAGGGCAGGCGGCAGGGGGATGGCTACACCTTC | CATSREGRRQGDGYTF | TRBD1 | once | TRBJ1-2 | TRBV15
TGCGCCAGCAGCCCTAGCACAGATACGCAGTATTTT | CASSPSTDTQYF | - | - | TRBJ2-3 | TRBV10-2
TGTGCCTCCCAGGCAGGCTGGGTCTCTGGGGCCAACGTCCTGACTTTC | CASQAGWVSGANVLTF | - | - | TRBJ2-6 | TRBV30
TGCGCCAGCAGTCAGAGGGTTCCGGGACAGGTTTCCTCTGGGGCCAACGTCCTGACTTTC | CASSQRVPGQVSSGANVLTF | TRBD1 | - | TRBJ2-6 | TRBV23-1
TGTGCCAGCAGCCCCCGTCGGTTGACAGAAAACACCGGGGAGCTGTTTTTT | CASSPRRLTENTGELFF | - | - | TRBJ2-2 | TRBV7-9
TGTGCCAGCAGCTTCCGACAGGCCTACGAGCAGTACTTC | CASSFRQAYEQYF | - | - | TRBJ2-7 | TRBV13
TGTGCCAGCAGCTTAGTCCAGATTGAAGCTTTCTTT | CASSLVQIEAFF | - | - | TRBJ1-1 | TRBV7-9
TGTGCCAGCAGTGAAAATCAGGTCTCCTACAATGAGCAGTTCTTC | CASSENQVSYNEQFF | - | - | TRBJ2-1 | TRBV2
TGTGCCAGCAGCCCGACAGGTTCCTACGAGCAGTACTTC | CASSPTGSYEQYF | - | once | TRBJ2-7 | TRBV12-3/TRBV12-4
TGTGCCAGCAATCAGGGTTGGGGCACAGATACGCAGTATTTT | CASNQGWGTDTQYF | - | - | TRBJ2-3 | TRBV2
TGTGCCACCAGCAGAGAGGGAGAGTATGGCTACACCTTC | CATSREGEYGYTF | - | - | TRBJ1-2 | TRBV15
TGTGCCAGCAGCCAAGATCCTAGCGGGGAGTACAATGAGCAGTTCTTC | CASSQDPSGEYNEQFF | TRBD2 | - | TRBJ2-1 | TRBV3-1/TRBV3-2
TGCGCCAGCACGGGGGAGACTAACTATGGCTACACCTTC | CASTGETNYGYTF | - | - | TRBJ1-2 | TRBV5-1
TGTGCCAGTAGTACCACAATCTCTGGGGCCAACGTCCTGACTTTC | CASSTTISGANVLTF | - | - | TRBJ2-6 | TRBV19
TGTGCCAGCAGTGCGCTCCGGGACAGGGATGGCTACACCTTC | CASSALRDRDGYTF | TRBD1 | - | TRBJ1-2 | TRBV2
TGTGCCAGCAGCCTAACCGGGACAGGGGCCTACTCACCCCTCCACTTT | CASSLTGTGAYSPLHF | TRBD1 | - | TRBJ1-6 | TRBV7-2
TGTGCCAGCAGCTTAGGACAGGGGAGCTACAATGAGCAGTTCTTC | CASSLGQGSYNEQFF | TRBD1 | - | TRBJ2-1 | TRBV7-2
TGTGCCACCAGTGATTCCCTGGAGGTAGCGGGGGGCACAGATACGCAGTATTTT | CATSDSLEVAGGTDTQYF | TRBD2 | - | TRBJ2-3 | TRBV24-1
TGTGCCATCAGACAAGGAGGCGGGGTAAACTACGAGCAGTACTTC | CAIRQGGGVNYEQYF | - | - | TRBJ2-7 | TRBV10-3
TGCGCCAGCAGCTTACAGGGAGACCCCTCTGGGGCCAACGTCCTGACTTTC | CASSLQGDPSGANVLTF | - | - | TRBJ2-6 | TRBV4-1
TGTGCCAGCAGCCGACAGGGCAATCAGCCCCAGCATTTT | CASSRQGNQPQHF | - | - | TRBJ1-5 | TRBV2
TGTGCCAGCAGTACTGTACAGGCGCGAAACTACGAGCAGTACTTC | CASSTVQARNYEQYF | - | - | TRBJ2-7 | TRBV6-2/TRBV6-3
TGCGCCAGCAGAAGTACGGGGACAGGAGGTCAGGCAGTCTTT | CASRSTGTGGQAVF | TRBD1 | once | TRBJ1-1 | TRBV5-1
TGTGCCAGCAGCTTAGAATGGGACATAGAGGCTTTCTTT | CASSLEWDIEAFF | - | - | TRBJ1-1 | TRBV11-2
TGTGCCAGCAGCCAAGAGGATCGGGGGGGGGCTGCAGATACGCAGTATTTT | CASSQEDRGGAADTQYF | TRBD2 | - | TRBJ2-3 | TRBV4-2
TGTGCCAGCAGTTCCCGACACCGCTCCCTCTATGGCTACACCTTC | CASSSRHRSLYGYTF | - | - | TRBJ1-2 | TRBV6-5
TGTGCCAGTAGTATACGGACAGGGATCACCTACGAGCAGTACTTC | CASSIRTGITYEQYF | TRBD1 | - | TRBJ2-7 | TRBV19
TGTGCCAGCAGCTTGGGGTCGTCCCTACCCGGGGCTTTCTTT | CASSLGSSLPGAFF | - | - | TRBJ1-1 | TRBV5-6
TGTGCCAGCAGCCTCCAAACAGGGATTGGCTACACCTTC | CASSLQTGIGYTF | - | - | TRBJ1-2 | TRBV6-5
TGTGCCAGCAGTGAGATGATTGGGGGGATGGTCTACGAGCAGTACTTC | CASSEMIGGMVYEQYF | - | few | TRBJ2-7 | TRBV6-1
TGTGCCAGCAGCTTAACTAGCGGGGGGGGACTGGATGAGCAGTTCTTC | CASSLTSGGGLDEQFF | TRBD2 | - | TRBJ2-1 | TRBV7-2
TGTGCCAGTAGTATCCAGCGGGGGGCCTACGAGCAGTACTTC | CASSIQRGAYEQYF | TRBD2 | once | TRBJ2-7 | TRBV19
TGTGCCAGCTCACTAGGACAGAGGAATGAGCAGTTCTTC | CASSLGQRNEQFF | - | - | TRBJ2-1 | TRBV18
TGTGCCAGCAGCCAAGCGGGGTACGAGCAGTACTTC | CASSQAGYEQYF | - | - | TRBJ2-7 | TRBV3-1/TRBV3-2
TGTGCCAGCAGATTTAGCGGGGGGTTGGATGAGCAGTTCTTC | CASRFSGGLDEQFF | TRBD2 | few | TRBJ2-1 | TRBV7-9
TGTGCCAGCAGGGACAGGGGGTCCTACAATGAGCAGTTCTTC | CASRDRGSYNEQFF | TRBD1 | - | TRBJ2-1 | TRBV27
TGCGCCAGCAGCTTTACGACCGGACAGCGTTTCTACGAGCAGTACTTC | CASSFTTGQRFYEQYF | - | - | TRBJ2-7 | TRBV5-1
TGCGCCAGCAAAGGGGGCCTAGCGGGGGTCACAGATACGCAGTATTTT | CASKGGLAGVTDTQYF | TRBD2 | - | TRBJ2-3 | TRBV5-1
TGTGCCAGCAGTGGCAGGGGGCCAGATACGCAGTATTTT | CASSGRGPDTQYF | TRBD1 | - | TRBJ2-3 | TRBV6-2/TRBV6-3
TGCGCCAGCAGCCAAGAGTCGGTCAGGGTGTACACTGAAGCTTTCTTT | CASSQESVRVYTEAFF | - | - | TRBJ1-1 | TRBV4-1
TGTGCCAGCAGCCAAGGGACAGGGGGCCATACCCTAAACACCATATATTTT | CASSQGTGGHTLNTIYF | TRBD1 | - | TRBJ1-3 | TRBV14